These T cell receptor beta chains were read from a single sample in a study of blood T cells in healthy people across ages. TCRdb reanalysed the 5' RACE reads using MiXCR and keeps one entry per CDR3 protein. The data show 650,000 to 1,000,000 distinct CDR3 sequences, around 36% seen once. The specimen sequenced was blood. Every receptor here comes from a man between 18 and 29 years old in good health. The CDR3 runs from the conserved cysteine through the conserved F or W. Each record gives: clone size, D gene, J gene, V gene, CDR3 DNA, CDR3 protein. A D gene is named only where the DNA matches it firmly. Size values are once, few and many counts, or a class for expanded clones, and some rows have none.

clone size: NA
D gene: TRBD2
J gene: TRBJ2-7
V gene: TRBV7-9
CDR3 DNA: TGTGCCAGCAGCTCAGACCGACTAGCGCTTACCTACGAGCAGTACTTC
CDR3 protein: CASSSDRLALTYEQYF

clone size: NA
D gene: NA
J gene: TRBJ2-2
V gene: TRBV7-8
CDR3 DNA: TGTGCCAGCAGCCCCCGTTGGAGGGGAAGCACCGGGGAGCTGTTTTTT
CDR3 protein: CASSPRWRGSTGELFF

clone size: few
D gene: TRBD2
J gene: TRBJ2-3
V gene: TRBV18
CDR3 DNA: TGTGCCAGCTCACCGGGGGGGGTCCAGCGGAGTACGCAGTATTTT
CDR3 protein: CASSPGGVQRSTQYF

clone size: NA
D gene: NA
J gene: TRBJ2-1
V gene: TRBV5-5
CDR3 DNA: TGTGCCAGCAGCCTCAACAGCGATGAGCAGTTCTTC
CDR3 protein: CASSLNSDEQFF

clone size: NA
D gene: NA
J gene: TRBJ2-2
V gene: TRBV4-1
CDR3 DNA: TGCGCCAGCAGCCACCAATCCCCGGGGTTTAGGGGGGAGCTGTTTTTT
CDR3 protein: CASSHQSPGFRGELFF

clone size: NA
D gene: TRBD1
J gene: TRBJ2-7
V gene: TRBV12-3/TRBV12-4
CDR3 DNA: TGTGCCAGCAGCCTACGGACAGGCCCATCCTACGAGCAGTACTTC
CDR3 protein: CASSLRTGPSYEQYF

clone size: NA
D gene: NA
J gene: TRBJ1-6
V gene: TRBV2
CDR3 DNA: TGTGCCAGCCGCGGATCACCCCTCCACTTT
CDR3 protein: CASRGSPLHF

clone size: NA
D gene: TRBD1
J gene: TRBJ2-3
V gene: TRBV7-2
CDR3 DNA: TGTGCCAGCAGTGGACAGGGAGGAGTAGATACGCAGTATTTT
CDR3 protein: CASSGQGGVDTQYF

clone size: NA
D gene: NA
J gene: TRBJ2-5
V gene: TRBV11-2
CDR3 DNA: TGTGCCAGCAGCTTGGGTAGGGCCCTCCAAGAGACCCAGTACTTC
CDR3 protein: CASSLGRALQETQYF

clone size: few
D gene: NA
J gene: TRBJ1-1
V gene: TRBV12-3/TRBV12-4
CDR3 DNA: TGTGCCAGCAAGAAACAGGAGACAAACACTGAAGCTTTCTTT
CDR3 protein: CASKKQETNTEAFF

clone size: NA
D gene: NA
J gene: TRBJ1-2
V gene: TRBV27
CDR3 DNA: TGTGCCAGCAGTTCCGGGGCGTCTAGGGGCTACACCTTC
CDR3 protein: CASSSGASRGYTF

clone size: many
D gene: NA
J gene: TRBJ2-1
V gene: TRBV28
CDR3 DNA: TGTGCCAGCAGCCCCCACAATGAGCAGTTCTTC
CDR3 protein: CASSPHNEQFF

clone size: few
D gene: TRBD1
J gene: TRBJ2-7
V gene: TRBV27
CDR3 DNA: TGTGCCAGCAGTTTCCGACAGGGGAGGTACGGGCAGTACTTC
CDR3 protein: CASSFRQGRYGQYF

clone size: many
D gene: NA
J gene: TRBJ2-3
V gene: TRBV9
CDR3 DNA: TGTGCCAGCAGCGTAGCGGCCAGCGCAGATACGCAGTATTTT
CDR3 protein: CASSVAASADTQYF

clone size: NA
D gene: NA
J gene: TRBJ1-4
V gene: TRBV20-1
CDR3 DNA: TGCAGTGCTAGATCGGTCGGGGGCGAAAAACTGTTTTTT
CDR3 protein: CSARSVGGEKLFF

clone size: NA
D gene: TRBD2
J gene: TRBJ2-3
V gene: TRBV12-3/TRBV12-4
CDR3 DNA: TGTGCCAGCAGACAGACTAGCGGAGCTAGCACAGATACGCAGTATTTT
CDR3 protein: CASRQTSGASTDTQYF

clone size: NA
D gene: NA
J gene: TRBJ2-1
V gene: TRBV9
CDR3 DNA: TGTGCCAGCAGCCCAGCGGCTCATTGGGGCCAAAAGATCAATGAGCAGTTCTTC
CDR3 protein: CASSPAAHWGQKINEQFF

clone size: NA
D gene: TRBD2
J gene: TRBJ2-5
V gene: TRBV20-1
CDR3 DNA: TGCAGTGCTAGAGATTTAGCGGGGGTAAAAGAGACCCAGTACTTC
CDR3 protein: CSARDLAGVKETQYF

clone size: once
D gene: NA
J gene: TRBJ1-1
V gene: TRBV4-3
CDR3 DNA: TGCGCCAGCAGCCACAACCGGGGACTGGTTGCTGAAGCTTTCTTT
CDR3 protein: CASSHNRGLVAEAFF

clone size: many
D gene: TRBD1
J gene: TRBJ2-5
V gene: TRBV20-1
CDR3 DNA: TGCAGTGCTCCGCCCCAGGGGGCAGAGACCCAGTACTTC
CDR3 protein: CSAPPQGAETQYF

clone size: NA
D gene: TRBD1
J gene: TRBJ1-2
V gene: TRBV20-1
CDR3 DNA: TGCAGTGCTAGCCACAGGGGAAACTATGGCTACACCTTC
CDR3 protein: CSASHRGNYGYTF

clone size: NA
D gene: TRBD2
J gene: TRBJ2-5
V gene: TRBV12-3/TRBV12-4
CDR3 DNA: TGTGCCAGCAGTCCACGTCCTAGCGGGGGGCACAATGAGCAGTACTTC
CDR3 protein: CASSPRPSGGHNEQYF

clone size: few
D gene: NA
J gene: TRBJ1-1
V gene: TRBV18
CDR3 DNA: TGTGCCAGCTCACGGGAAACAGGGCGCACTGAAGCTTTCTTT
CDR3 protein: CASSRETGRTEAFF

clone size: few
D gene: NA
J gene: TRBJ1-5
V gene: TRBV12-3/TRBV12-4
CDR3 DNA: TGTGCCAGCAGTTTAGCTTGGGGTCTTAGCAATCAGCCCCAGCATTTT
CDR3 protein: CASSLAWGLSNQPQHF

clone size: many
D gene: TRBD2
J gene: TRBJ2-3
V gene: TRBV9
CDR3 DNA: TGTGCCAGCAGCGTAGTGGGACTAGCGGGTTCAGATACGCAGTATTTT
CDR3 protein: CASSVVGLAGSDTQYF

clone size: NA
D gene: NA
J gene: TRBJ1-6
V gene: TRBV14
CDR3 DNA: TGTGCCAGCAGCCAAGATCGGCAGTCCCTAATCTATAATTCACCCCTCCACTTT
CDR3 protein: CASSQDRQSLIYNSPLHF

clone size: few
D gene: NA
J gene: TRBJ1-1
V gene: TRBV29-1
CDR3 DNA: TGCAGCGCCGCCCGTGTGGAGGAAACTGAAGCTTTCTTT
CDR3 protein: CSAARVEETEAFF

clone size: NA
D gene: NA
J gene: TRBJ1-1
V gene: TRBV7-2
CDR3 DNA: TGTGCCAGCAGCTTAGGCAGGGTGGAAACTGAAGCTTTCTTT
CDR3 protein: CASSLGRVETEAFF

clone size: few
D gene: TRBD1
J gene: TRBJ2-7
V gene: TRBV12-3/TRBV12-4
CDR3 DNA: TGTGCCAGCAGTTACCGGACAGGGGGCCTTAGCGAGCAGTACTTC
CDR3 protein: CASSYRTGGLSEQYF

clone size: many
D gene: NA
J gene: TRBJ2-3
V gene: TRBV20-1
CDR3 DNA: TGCAGTGCTAGAGATTCTAGGATTACCACAGATACGCAGTATTTT
CDR3 protein: CSARDSRITTDTQYF

clone size: many
D gene: TRBD2
J gene: TRBJ2-5
V gene: TRBV12-3/TRBV12-4
CDR3 DNA: TGTGCCAGACCCGAGGGAGGGAAAGAGACCCAGTACTTC
CDR3 protein: CARPEGGKETQYF

clone size: once
D gene: NA
J gene: TRBJ2-7
V gene: TRBV6-5
CDR3 DNA: TGTGCCAGCAGTTCCTCAGAGGATAGCTCCTACAATGAGCAGTACTTC
CDR3 protein: CASSSSEDSSYNEQYF

clone size: few
D gene: NA
J gene: TRBJ2-7
V gene: TRBV7-2
CDR3 DNA: TGTGCCAGCAGCTTCCTGGGTCAGTCCGCCTACGAGCAGTACTTC
CDR3 protein: CASSFLGQSAYEQYF

clone size: many
D gene: NA
J gene: TRBJ1-6
V gene: TRBV20-1
CDR3 DNA: TGCAGTGCTAGAACGGACCCCCGGGATTCACCCCTCCACTTT
CDR3 protein: CSARTDPRDSPLHF

clone size: NA
D gene: NA
J gene: TRBJ2-4
V gene: TRBV5-1
CDR3 DNA: TGCGCCAGCAGCTGGGGGAGCCAGAGAGCCAAACACATTCAGTACTTC
CDR3 protein: CASSWGSQRAKHIQYF

clone size: few
D gene: TRBD1
J gene: TRBJ2-1
V gene: TRBV4-2
CDR3 DNA: TGTGCCAGCAGCCCCAAGATGGGACAGGGCGGCTACAATGAGCAGTTCTTC
CDR3 protein: CASSPKMGQGGYNEQFF

clone size: NA
D gene: TRBD2
J gene: TRBJ2-3
V gene: TRBV5-1
CDR3 DNA: TGCGCCAGCAGCTTGGGGACTAGGCCTTTTGGCACAGATACGCAGTATTTT
CDR3 protein: CASSLGTRPFGTDTQYF

clone size: few
D gene: NA
J gene: TRBJ1-1
V gene: TRBV11-1
CDR3 DNA: TGTGCCAGCAGCTTAGCGGAGGGACTTGAAGCTTTCTTT
CDR3 protein: CASSLAEGLEAFF

clone size: NA
D gene: TRBD1
J gene: TRBJ1-4
V gene: TRBV4-3
CDR3 DNA: TGCGCCAGCAGCCAAGATTTCCCCTCGGGACAGATCTATGAAAAACTGTTTTTT
CDR3 protein: CASSQDFPSGQIYEKLFF

clone size: NA
D gene: NA
J gene: TRBJ2-5
V gene: TRBV5-1
CDR3 DNA: TGCGCCAGCAGCGCGGGATTCTCGGGGACCCAGTACTTC
CDR3 protein: CASSAGFSGTQYF

clone size: few
D gene: NA
J gene: TRBJ2-1
V gene: TRBV9
CDR3 DNA: TGTGCCAGCAGCCCCGGACCGGATAACAATGAGCAGTTCTTC
CDR3 protein: CASSPGPDNNEQFF

clone size: NA
D gene: TRBD2
J gene: TRBJ2-2
V gene: TRBV4-2
CDR3 DNA: TGTGCCAGCAGCCAAGATAAGGCTAGCGGGGGGAGGCCCGGGGAGCTGTTTTTT
CDR3 protein: CASSQDKASGGRPGELFF

clone size: NA
D gene: NA
J gene: TRBJ2-3
V gene: TRBV12-3/TRBV12-4
CDR3 DNA: TGTGCCAGCAGTGTAAAAGGGGGATATACGCAGTATTTT
CDR3 protein: CASSVKGGYTQYF

clone size: few
D gene: NA
J gene: TRBJ2-3
V gene: TRBV13
CDR3 DNA: TGTGCCAGCAGCTTAGGCCGGCGGGACCGGCAGTATTTT
CDR3 protein: CASSLGRRDRQYF